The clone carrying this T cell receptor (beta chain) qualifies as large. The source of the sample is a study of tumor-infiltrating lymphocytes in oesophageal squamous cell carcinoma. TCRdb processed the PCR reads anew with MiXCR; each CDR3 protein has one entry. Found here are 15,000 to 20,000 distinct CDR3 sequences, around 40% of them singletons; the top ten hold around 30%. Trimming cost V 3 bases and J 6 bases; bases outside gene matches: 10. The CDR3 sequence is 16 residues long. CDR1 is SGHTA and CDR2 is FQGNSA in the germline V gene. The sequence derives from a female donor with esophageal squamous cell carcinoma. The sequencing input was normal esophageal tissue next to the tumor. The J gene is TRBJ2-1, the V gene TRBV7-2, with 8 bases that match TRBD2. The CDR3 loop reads CASSFLAGRGANEQFF. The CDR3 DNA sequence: TGTGCCAGCAGCTTCCTAGCGGGCCGTGGGGCCAATGAGCAGTTCTTC.